The next 27 T cell receptor beta chains were all read from a single sample in a study of identical twins. TCRdb re-analysed the 5' RACE reads in MiXCR, keeping a single row per CDR3 protein. The sample lists some 1,700,000 distinct CDR3 sequences, under 35% seen once, with over 0.25% in the top ten. Sample: cord blood. These receptors were collected from a newborn girl in good health.

This clonotype was observed many times. The V and J genes are TRBV20-1 and TRBJ2-7; a weak D match, TRBD2 (5 bases). V lost 3 bases and J lost 0, with 12 bases in between. Per the germline V gene, CDR1 is DFQATT and CDR2 is SNEGSKA (reference sequence). There are 14 residues in the CDR3. DNA of the CDR3: TGCAGTGCTAGGGACTCTTTAAGCTCCTACGAGCAGTACTTC. This codes for CSARDSLSSYEQYF.

This clonotype was counted a few times. The J gene is TRBJ2-1, the V gene TRBV5-1; D remains unclear. The CDR3 sequence is 15 residues long. CDR1 and CDR2 (germline): SGHRS, YFSETQ. V was trimmed by 6 bases and J by 0 bases, leaving 13 bases between them. CDR3 protein: CASILQPSSYNEQFF. CDR3 coding DNA: TGCGCCAGCATACTCCAGCCAAGCTCCTACAATGAGCAGTTCTTC.

This clonotype was counted a few times. This chain connects TRBV14 to TRBJ2-7, with 8 nucleotides matching TRBD1. CDR1 and CDR2 (germline): SGHDN, FVKESK. V shed 6 bases, J shed 6 bases, and the junction held 10 bases outside the gene matches. This CDR3 has 14 residues. CDR3 DNA sequence: TGTGCCAGCAGTCTAGGGACAGGAATCCTCGAGCAGTACTTC. Residues: CASSLGTGILEQYF.

V and J are TRBV18 and TRBJ1-2; D remains unclear. Between the trimmed V and J ends, which lost 0 bases and 10 bases, there was a span of 18 bases. From germline, CDR1 is KGHSH and CDR2 LQKENI. This CDR3 is built from 15 residues. This CDR3 reads CASSPPPEGPQYYTF. The CDR3 DNA reads as TGTGCCAGCTCACCACCTCCTGAAGGGCCCCAATACTACACCTTC.

The chain uses TRBV10-3 and TRBJ2-3; TRBD2 matches 15 bases. The junction had 8 bases not matched to a gene; V was cut back by 7 bases and J by 6 bases. From germline, CDR1 is ENHRY and CDR2 SYGVKD. There are 16 residues in the CDR3. The CDR3 sequence: CAIMRTSGGAGDTQYF. The CDR3 nucleotides read TGTGCCATCATGAGGACTAGCGGGGGGGCGGGGGATACGCAGTATTTT.

The sample holds many counts of this clonotype. The genes are TRBV5-1 and TRBJ2-7, with D perhaps matching TRBD2 (5 bases). The V and J ends lost 0 bases and 2 bases respectively, with 9 bases between them. The CDR3 has 14 amino acids. CDR1 is SGHRS and CDR2 is YFSETQ in the germline V gene. The CDR3 DNA reads as TGCGCCAGCAGCTTGGACGGGGTTACCTACGAGCAGTACTTC. This encodes CASSLDGVTYEQYF. Supplemented by reference TRBV5-1 and TRBJ2-7, the full variable domain reads KAGVTQTPRYLIKTRGQQVTLSCSPISGHRSVSWYQQTPGQGLQFLFEYFSETQRNKGNFPGRFSGRQFSNSRSEMNVSTLELGDSALYLCASSLDGVTYEQYFGPGTRLTVT.

This clonotype was observed a handful of times. This sequence joins TRBV11-2 and TRBJ1-4, with D perhaps TRBD1 (5 bases). Trimming stripped 6 bases from V and 2 bases from J, with 19 bases between. Germline V CDR1 and CDR2: SGHAT, FQNNGV. The CDR3 length is 17 residues. The CDR3 loop reads CASRTLRGRDTNEKLFF. The CDR3 region has the DNA TGTGCCAGCAGGACCCTTAGGGGCAGGGACACTAATGAAAAACTGTTTTTT. The full variable domain, completed using reference TRBV11-2 and TRBJ1-4, is EAGVAQSPRYKIIEKRQSVAFWCNPISGHATLYWYQQILGQGPKLLIQFQNNGVVDDSQLPKDRFSAERLKGVDSTLKIQPAKLEDSAVYLCASRTLRGRDTNEKLFFGSGTQLSVL.

The chain recombines TRBV12-3 or TRBV12-4 with TRBJ1-1; TRBD1 matches at 9 bases. The CDR3 loop spans 16 amino acids. Unmatched junction bases numbered 8, after V lost 2 bases and J lost 4 bases. The CDR3 sequence: CASSLRTGVRGTEAFF. The CDR3 bases are TGTGCCAGCAGTTTACGGACAGGGGTACGGGGCACTGAAGCTTTCTTT.

The chain carries TRBV20-1 and TRBJ1-4; D is ambiguous. Germline lookup yields CDR1 DFQATT and CDR2 SNEGSKA (reference sequence). The CDR3 is made up of 15 amino acids. V lost 3 bases, J lost 3 bases, and 14 bases lay in between. CDR3 bases: TGCAGTGCTAGTGGTGTCGGGGTCGCTAATGAAAAACTGTTTTTT. It is translated as CSASGVGVANEKLFF.

The chain's CDR3 is CASSESEQPNSPLHF. The CDR3 DNA follows: TGTGCCAGCAGTGAATCCGAACAGCCGAATTCACCCCTCCACTTT. This chain connects TRBV25-1 to TRBJ1-6; no clear D. The germline gives CDR1 MGHDK, CDR2 SYGVNS. CDR3 size: 15 residues. V was cut by 1 base and J by 7 bases, with 11 bases left in between.

The J gene is TRBJ2-5, the V gene TRBV12-3 or TRBV12-4, with 7 bases fitting TRBD1. The J call is in doubt because the DNA end fits TRBJ2-7 better. CDR3 size: 14 residues. The CDR3 DNA is TGTGCCAGCAGTTTTTCGGGACAGTACTACGAGCAGTACTTC. Its protein is CASSFSGQYYEQYF.

In this sample, this clonotype turned up a few times. V usage is TRBV10-3 and J usage is TRBJ2-7; 10 bases are shared with TRBD1. V lost 6 bases, J lost 2 bases, and 4 bases stayed unmatched. CDR3 length equals 14 residues. CDR1 and CDR2 (germline): ENHRY, SYGVKD. CDR3 amino acids: CAISRDRGTYEQYF. For the CDR3, the DNA is TGTGCCATCAGCCGGGACAGGGGAACCTACGAGCAGTACTTC.

This clonotype showed up many times. The V and J genes are TRBV25-1 and TRBJ1-2; D is uncertain. This CDR3 contains 13 residues. Germline-derived CDR1 and CDR2 are MGHDK and SYGVNS. The V end lost 1 base, the J end lost 5 bases, and 8 bases lay between the germline ends. CDR3 protein: CASSEWTEYGYTF. The CDR3 nucleotides read TGTGCCAGCAGTGAATGGACGGAATATGGCTACACCTTC.

CDR3 protein: CASSQIVTGGNEQFF. CDR3 nucleotides: TGTGCCAGCAGCCAAATAGTGACAGGGGGCAATGAGCAGTTCTTC. The V call is TRBV3-1, the J call TRBJ2-1; 9 positions agree with TRBD1. This CDR3 contains 15 residues. Germline trimming cut 2 bases from V and 6 bases from J; bases unmatched to any gene: 5. The germline gives CDR1 LGHDT, CDR2 YNNKEL (reference sequence).

This clonotype was recorded only once. This sequence joins TRBV12-3 or TRBV12-4 and TRBJ2-2; 12 bases are a match to TRBD2. The V segment lost 3 bases and the J segment 7 bases; nucleotides outside the gene matches: 6. This CDR3 has 16 residues. The CDR3 DNA follows: TGTGCCAGCAGTTTGAGACTAGCGGGAGTTTACGGGGAGCTGTTTTTT. It yields the protein CASSLRLAGVYGELFF.

In its sample, this clonotype was seen many times. CDR3 coding DNA: TGTGCCAGCAGCCAAGATCGGGGGACAGGCCTCTACGAGCAGTACTTC. Translation: CASSQDRGTGLYEQYF. This chain connects TRBV3-1 to TRBJ2-7; 8 bases are a match to TRBD1. The CDR3 has 16 residues. The V gene's germline CDR1 is LGHDT and CDR2 YNNKEL (reference sequence). Trimming at V came to 0 bases and at J to 3 bases, leaving 7 bases not matched to a gene.

The chain combines TRBV20-1 with TRBJ2-4; 7 nucleotides agree with TRBD2. The CDR3 has 15 amino acids. From germline, CDR1 is DFQATT and CDR2 SNEGSKA (reference sequence). V shed 0 bases, J shed 7 bases, and the junction held 9 bases outside the gene matches. CDR3 nucleotide sequence: TGCAGTGCTAGAGATCTCCGGGAGGCGGACAACATTCAGTACTTC. It codes for CSARDLREADNIQYF.

This clonotype has only a few counts. This chain uses TRBV10-1 with TRBJ2-1, with TRBD2 matching 9 bases. This CDR3 contains 15 residues. CDR1 and CDR2 from the germline V gene are WNHNN and SYGVQD (reference sequence). Germline trimming cut 4 bases from V and 9 bases from J; bases unmatched to any gene: 10. CDR3 DNA: TGCGCCAGCAGTGCGGCTAGCGGGGATCGCAGTGAGCAGTTCTTC. Translating it yields CASSAASGDRSEQFF.

There are a few counts of this clonotype. The V and J genes are TRBV5-1 and TRBJ2-1, with D maybe TRBD1 (6 bases). The ends were cut back, 6 bases at V and 0 bases at J, with 10 bases in the middle. The CDR3 loop spans 14 amino acids. Germline V gene lookup returns CDR1 SGHRS and CDR2 YFSETQ. CDR3 nucleotides: TGCGCCAGCACTCAGGGGACCTCCTACAATGAGCAGTTCTTC. Translating gives CASTQGTSYNEQFF.

This clonotype came up a few times. The chain is built from TRBV5-1 and TRBJ2-3; D is perhaps TRBD1 or TRBD2 (6 bases each). The CDR3 sequence is 14 residues long. The V gene's germline CDR1 is SGHRS and CDR2 YFSETQ. V lost 8 bases and J lost 3, with 16 bases in between. CDR3 bases: TGCGCCAGGAACGAAGGCGGGACAACAGATACGCAGTATTTT. Protein sequence: CARNEGGTTDTQYF.

The sample holds a few counts of this clonotype. CDR3 in amino acids: CSVVPKYF. Written as DNA, the CDR3 is TGCAGCGTTGTGCCCAAGTACTTC. The J gene is TRBJ2-7, the V gene TRBV29-1; unclear D gene. The CDR3 totals 8 residues. V lost 4 bases and J lost 11, with 6 bases in between. Germline loops: CDR1 SQVTM, CDR2 ANQGSEA.

This clonotype appeared many times. V and J are TRBV25-1 and TRBJ1-2; D is perhaps TRBD1 (5 bases). The CDR3 is 14 amino acids. V lost 5 bases and J lost 2, with 12 bases in between. Germline-derived CDR1 and CDR2 are MGHDK and SYGVNS. The CDR3 here is CASSSQVPNYGYTF. CDR3 nucleotide sequence: TGTGCCAGCAGTTCACAGGTTCCAAACTATGGCTACACCTTC.

This clonotype was observed a handful of times. The chain combines TRBV7-2 with TRBJ2-3; D possibly corresponds to TRBD2 (5 bases). The germline V gene encodes CDR1 SGHTA and CDR2 FQGNSA. Between the trimmed V and J ends, which lost 5 bases and 8 bases, there was a span of 20 bases. CDR3 size: 15 residues. CDR3: CASSRAGFESCTQYF. DNA of the CDR3: TGTGCCAGCAGCAGGGCGGGTTTTGAGAGTTGTACGCAGTATTTT.

The chain has TRBV7-2 and TRBJ2-5, with D hard to call. The J call may be wrong; the DNA end is better matched by TRBJ2-7. Germline CDR1 is SGHTA and CDR2 is FQGNSA. This CDR3 is 13 amino acids long. This chain's CDR3 is CASSHLGSYEQYF. The CDR3 bases are TGTGCCAGCAGCCACTTGGGATCCTACGAGCAGTACTTC.

This clonotype was counted a few times. This chain connects TRBV20-1 to TRBJ2-5; D is undetermined. Trimming removed 0 bases from V and 5 bases from J, with 10 bases in between. CDR3 length equals 13 residues. Germline V gene lookup returns CDR1 DFQATT and CDR2 SNEGSKA (reference sequence). The CDR3 DNA reads as TGCAGTGCTAGAGAGAAGGTCGAGGAGACCCAGTACTTC. Translating it yields CSAREKVEETQYF.

The rearrangement uses TRBV20-1 and TRBJ2-7, with 7 bases aligning to TRBD1. The CDR3 contains 11 residues. V was clipped by 8 bases and J by 3 bases; unmatched bases: 4. Germline CDR1 DFQATT, CDR2 SNEGSKA (reference sequence). The CDR3 protein is CSPRDSYEQYF. CDR3 DNA sequence: TGCAGTCCCCGGGACAGCTACGAGCAGTACTTC.

The J gene is TRBJ2-1, the V gene TRBV20-1; D possibly corresponds to TRBD2 (5 bases). The germline V gene encodes CDR1 DFQATT and CDR2 SNEGSKA (reference sequence). CDR3 length equals 15 residues. Trimming shortened V by 0 bases and J by 7 bases, and 16 bases separated the two germline ends. CDR3 sequence (DNA): TGCAGTGCTAGAGATCTCAGCAGCGGCAGGAATGAGCAGTTCTTC. This sequence encodes CSARDLSSGRNEQFF.